The T cell receptor (beta chain) described here comes from a study of blood T cells in healthy people across ages. Whole-study findings and limits: No one knew whether donors had CMV, which possibly confounded expanded clonotype changes. TCR beta diversity correlated strongly with naive T cell percentage.

Germline lookup yields CDR1 SGHTA and CDR2 FQGNSA. The CDR3 has 13 residues. A second PCR of about 7 to 11 cycles used a sample-barcoded 5' primer and a J-beta primer mix. In TCRdb, the 5' RACE reads were re-called with MiXCR into one record per CDR3 protein. The sample comprises 650,000 to 1,000,000 distinct CDR3 sequences, about 36% of which are singletons, and 10% to 15% rests with the top ten. Turning to this clonotype: The antigen is undetermined. It differs at one base from a far larger clone, so likely a read error.

The sequencing sample was made of blood. The TCR was taken from a man aged 18 to 29 in good health. The rearrangement uses TRBV7-2 and TRBJ2-6; maybe TRBD1 (5 bases). The CDR3 DNA is TGTGCCAGCAGCAGTTCTGGGGCCAACGTCCCGACTTTC. Its protein product is CASSSSGANVPTF. Full variable domain (outside the CDR3, taken from reference TRBV7-2 and TRBJ2-6): GAGVSQSPSNKVTEKGKDVELRCDPISGHTALYWYRQSLGQGLEFLIYFQGNSAPDKSGLPSDRFSAERTGGSVSTLTIQRTQQEDSAVYLCASSSSGANVPTFGAGSRLTVL.